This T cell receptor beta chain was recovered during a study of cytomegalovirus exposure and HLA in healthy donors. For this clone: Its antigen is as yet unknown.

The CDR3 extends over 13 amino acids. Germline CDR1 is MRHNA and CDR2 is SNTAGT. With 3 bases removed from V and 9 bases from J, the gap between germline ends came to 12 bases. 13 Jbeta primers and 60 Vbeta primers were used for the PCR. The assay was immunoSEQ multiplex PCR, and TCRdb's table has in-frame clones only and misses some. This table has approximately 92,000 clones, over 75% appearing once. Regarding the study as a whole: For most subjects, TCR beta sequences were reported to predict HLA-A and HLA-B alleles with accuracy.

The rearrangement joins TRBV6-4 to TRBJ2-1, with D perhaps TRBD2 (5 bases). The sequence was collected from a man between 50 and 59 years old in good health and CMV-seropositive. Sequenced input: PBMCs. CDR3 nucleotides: TGTGCCAGCAGTGATATAGTCGCGGGTGAGCAGTTCTTC. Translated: CASSDIVAGEQFF.